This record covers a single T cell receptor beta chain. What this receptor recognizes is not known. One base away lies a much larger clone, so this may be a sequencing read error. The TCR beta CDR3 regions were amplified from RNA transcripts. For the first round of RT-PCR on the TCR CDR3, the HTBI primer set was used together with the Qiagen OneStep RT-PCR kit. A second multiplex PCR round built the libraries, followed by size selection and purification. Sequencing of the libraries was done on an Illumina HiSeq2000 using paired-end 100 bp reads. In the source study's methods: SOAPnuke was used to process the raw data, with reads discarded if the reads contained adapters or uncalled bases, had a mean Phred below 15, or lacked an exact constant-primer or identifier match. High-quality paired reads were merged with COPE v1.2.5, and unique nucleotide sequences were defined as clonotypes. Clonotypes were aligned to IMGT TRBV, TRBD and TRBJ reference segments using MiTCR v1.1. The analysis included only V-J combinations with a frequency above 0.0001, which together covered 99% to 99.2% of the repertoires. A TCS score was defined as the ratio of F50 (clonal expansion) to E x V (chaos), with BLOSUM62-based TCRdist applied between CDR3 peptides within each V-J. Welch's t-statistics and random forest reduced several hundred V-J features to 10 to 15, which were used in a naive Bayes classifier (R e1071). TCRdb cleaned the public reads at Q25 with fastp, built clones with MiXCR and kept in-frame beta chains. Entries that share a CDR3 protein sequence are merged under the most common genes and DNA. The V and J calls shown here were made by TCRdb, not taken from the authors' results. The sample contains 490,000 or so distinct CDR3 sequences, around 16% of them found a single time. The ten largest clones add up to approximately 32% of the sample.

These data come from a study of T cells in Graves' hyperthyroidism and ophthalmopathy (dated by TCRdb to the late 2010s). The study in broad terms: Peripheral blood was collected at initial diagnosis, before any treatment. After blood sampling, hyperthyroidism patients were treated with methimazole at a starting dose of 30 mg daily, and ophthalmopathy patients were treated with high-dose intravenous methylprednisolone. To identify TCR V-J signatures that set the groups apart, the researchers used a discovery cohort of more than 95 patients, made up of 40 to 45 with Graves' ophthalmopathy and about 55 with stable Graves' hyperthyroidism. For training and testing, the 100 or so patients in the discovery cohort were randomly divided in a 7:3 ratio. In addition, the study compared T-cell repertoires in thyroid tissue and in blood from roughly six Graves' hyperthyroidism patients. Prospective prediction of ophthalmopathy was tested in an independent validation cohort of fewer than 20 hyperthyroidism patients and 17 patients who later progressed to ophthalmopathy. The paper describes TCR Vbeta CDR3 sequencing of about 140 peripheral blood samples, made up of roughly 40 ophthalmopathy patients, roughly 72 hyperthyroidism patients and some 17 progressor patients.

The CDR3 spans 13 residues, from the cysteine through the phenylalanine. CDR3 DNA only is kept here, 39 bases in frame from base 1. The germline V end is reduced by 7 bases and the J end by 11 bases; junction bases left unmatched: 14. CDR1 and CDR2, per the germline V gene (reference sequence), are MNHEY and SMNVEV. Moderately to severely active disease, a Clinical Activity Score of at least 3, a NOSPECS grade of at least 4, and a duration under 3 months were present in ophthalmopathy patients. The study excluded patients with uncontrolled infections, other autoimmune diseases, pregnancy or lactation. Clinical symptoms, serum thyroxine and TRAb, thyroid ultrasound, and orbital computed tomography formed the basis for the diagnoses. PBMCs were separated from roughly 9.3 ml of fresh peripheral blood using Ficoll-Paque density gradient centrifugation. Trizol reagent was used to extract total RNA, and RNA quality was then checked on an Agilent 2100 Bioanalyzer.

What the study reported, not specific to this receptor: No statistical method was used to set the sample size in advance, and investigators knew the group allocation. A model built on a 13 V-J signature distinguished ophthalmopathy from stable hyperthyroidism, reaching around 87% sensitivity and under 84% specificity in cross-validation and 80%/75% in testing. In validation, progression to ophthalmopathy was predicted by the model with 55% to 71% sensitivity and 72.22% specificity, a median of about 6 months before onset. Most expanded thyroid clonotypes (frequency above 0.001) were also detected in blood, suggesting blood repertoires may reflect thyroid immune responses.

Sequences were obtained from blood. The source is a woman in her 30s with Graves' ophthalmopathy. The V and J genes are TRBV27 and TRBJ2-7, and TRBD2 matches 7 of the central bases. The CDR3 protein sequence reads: CASTGGSSWEKYF. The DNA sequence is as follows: TGTGCCAGCACGGGCGGGAGCTCATGGGAGAAGTACTTC.